This entry is about one T cell receptor beta chain. The sample belongs to a study of post-analysis software for immune sequencing data. The TCR beta cDNA libraries contained unique molecular identifiers. TCRdb recomputed calls from the PCR reads with MiXCR, one row per CDR3 protein. This table holds 650,000 to 850,000 distinct CDR3 sequences, under 70% found once. Sequenced: blood. The TCR was taken from a girl aged 10-17 years with multiple sclerosis.

CDR3 sequence (DNA): TGTGCCAGCAGCCGCCGAACACCGGGACAGCACTACGAGCAGTACTTC. Its translation: CASSRRTPGQHYEQYF. The rearrangement joins TRBV3-1 to TRBJ2-7; TRBD1 agrees at 7 bases. J gave up 3 bases and V 4 bases, and 12 bases lay outside the gene matches. The CDR3 is made up of 16 amino acids. CDR1 LGHDT and CDR2 YNNKEL come from the germline V gene (reference sequence).